This TCR beta chain originates from a study of long-term antiretroviral therapy in people with HIV. Findings of the study overall: Versus controls, repertoires in people with HIV had narrower CDR3 length ranges. Transplant-donor-level diversity was not reached after ART, though diversity increased.

Participants with HIV, all of them, were treated in the United States. The libraries were made with immunoSEQ v3.0 at survey level. Measured with immunoSEQ multiplex PCR; TCRdb has only the in-frame clones, and not every one. The sample records approximately 28,000 clones, roughly nine tenths being singletons. On this clone: Its specificity is not known.

V gave up 5 bases and J gave up 6 bases; unmatched junction bases: 6. The CDR3 is 14 residues long. CDR1 is SNHLY, CDR2 FYNNEI, per germline. Source: unsorted PBMCs, taken 2 years after starting antiretroviral therapy. This chain connects TRBV2 to TRBJ2-1; 8 nucleotides match TRBD2. This clonotype was obtained from a man over 45 with HIV. The CDR3 DNA reads TGTGCCAGCAGTAGGACTAGCTCTTTCAATGAGCAGTTCTTC. Protein: CASSRTSSFNEQFF.